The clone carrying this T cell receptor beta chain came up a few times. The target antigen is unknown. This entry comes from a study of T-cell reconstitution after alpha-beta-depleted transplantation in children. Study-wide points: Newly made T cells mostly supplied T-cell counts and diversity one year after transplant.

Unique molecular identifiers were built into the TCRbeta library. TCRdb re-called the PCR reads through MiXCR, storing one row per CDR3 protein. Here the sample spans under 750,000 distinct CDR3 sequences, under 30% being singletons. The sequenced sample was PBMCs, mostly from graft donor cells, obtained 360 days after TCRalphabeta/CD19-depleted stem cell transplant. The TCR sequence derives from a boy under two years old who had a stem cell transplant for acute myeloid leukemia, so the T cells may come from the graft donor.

CDR3 residues: CASSWDSPGYTF. The DNA for the CDR3 is TGCGCCAGCAGTTGGGACAGCCCCGGCTACACCTTC. This chain links TRBV5-1 with TRBJ1-2, with TRBD1 matching 7 bases. Germline CDR1 is SGHRS and CDR2 is YFSETQ. Trimming cost V 5 bases and J 8 bases; bases outside gene matches: 6. CDR3 length: 12 amino acids.